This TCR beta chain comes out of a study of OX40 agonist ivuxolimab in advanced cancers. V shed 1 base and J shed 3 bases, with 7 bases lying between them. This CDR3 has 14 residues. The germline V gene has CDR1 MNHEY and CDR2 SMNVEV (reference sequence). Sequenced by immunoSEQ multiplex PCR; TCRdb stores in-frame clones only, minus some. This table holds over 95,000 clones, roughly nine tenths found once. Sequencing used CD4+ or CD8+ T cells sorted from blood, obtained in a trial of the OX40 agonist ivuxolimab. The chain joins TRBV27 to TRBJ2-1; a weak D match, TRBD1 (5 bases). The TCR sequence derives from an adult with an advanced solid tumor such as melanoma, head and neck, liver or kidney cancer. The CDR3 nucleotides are TGTGCCAGCAGTTTATTGCAGGGCTACAATGAGCAGTTCTTC. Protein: CASSLLQGYNEQFF.